The rows below give T cell receptor beta chains drawn from one sample of a study of tumor and adjacent non-tumor tissue in lung cancer. In TCRdb, the multiplex PCR reads were re-called with MiXCR into one record per CDR3 protein. The sample lists 65,000 to 75,000 distinct CDR3 sequences; around 82% were seen once. Sequenced material: distant non-tumor lung tissue. These receptors originate from a man in his 60s with non-small cell lung cancer. The CDR3 runs from the conserved cysteine through the conserved F or W. The D gene is left open where the match is weak. Clone size is stated in some rows and not others, as once, few, many or a class when expanded.

d_gene: TRBD2; j_gene: TRBJ2-1; abundance: NA; v_gene: TRBV4-1; CDR3aa: CASSPGLAGGIERFF; CDR3nt: TGCGCCAGCAGCCCGGGACTAGCGGGAGGGATTGAGCGGTTCTTC
d_gene: TRBD1; j_gene: TRBJ2-1; abundance: many; v_gene: TRBV20-1; CDR3aa: CSAIWQGAYNEQFF; CDR3nt: TGCAGTGCTATTTGGCAGGGGGCCTACAATGAGCAGTTCTTC
d_gene: NA; j_gene: TRBJ1-1; abundance: NA; v_gene: TRBV6-1; CDR3aa: CASRGVSNTDALF; CDR3nt: TGTGCCAGCAGGGGGGTGTCGAACACTGATGCTTTATTT
d_gene: NA; j_gene: TRBJ2-5; abundance: once; v_gene: TRBV12-3/TRBV12-4; CDR3aa: CASSLPAVETQYF; CDR3nt: TGTGCCAGCAGTCTACCGGCGGTGGAGACCCAGTACTTC
d_gene: NA; j_gene: TRBJ2-7; abundance: few; v_gene: TRBV19; CDR3aa: CASGGVGSYEQYF; CDR3nt: TGTGCCAGTGGGGGAGTGGGGTCCTACGAGCAGTACTTC
d_gene: TRBD2; j_gene: TRBJ2-7; abundance: many; v_gene: TRBV10-3; CDR3aa: CAISETSGRRYEQYF; CDR3nt: TGTGCCATCAGCGAAACTAGCGGGAGAAGGTACGAGCAGTACTTC
d_gene: TRBD2; j_gene: TRBJ2-2; abundance: NA; v_gene: TRBV11-1; CDR3aa: CAGSYTSGTRELFF; CDR3nt: TGTGCCGGCAGCTATACTAGCGGCACCAGGGAGTTGTTTTTT
d_gene: TRBD1; j_gene: TRBJ1-2; abundance: NA; v_gene: TRBV5-1; CDR3aa: CAGSATPGQYYGYTF; CDR3nt: TGCGCCGGCAGCGCAACTCCGGGACAGTACTATGGGTACACCTTC
d_gene: NA; j_gene: TRBJ2-3; abundance: once; v_gene: TRBV6-5; CDR3aa: CASSSQAGTQYF; CDR3nt: TGTGCCAGCAGTTCCCAAGCGGGTACGCAGTATTTT
d_gene: TRBD2; j_gene: TRBJ2-3; abundance: NA; v_gene: TRBV6-2/TRBV6-3; CDR3aa: CTSSSLRAGATDTQYF; CDR3nt: TGTACTAGCAGTTCCCTTCGGGCGGGAGCTACAGATACGCAGTATTTT
d_gene: TRBD1; j_gene: TRBJ2-7; abundance: NA; v_gene: TRBV6-6; CDR3aa: CVSSSPTPGQPSF; CDR3nt: TGTGTCAGCAGTTCCCCGACCCCGGGACAGCCAAGCTTC
d_gene: NA; j_gene: TRBJ2-7; abundance: NA; v_gene: TRBV6-6; CDR3aa: CDSMKGGYEQYF; CDR3nt: TGTGACAGCATGAAGGGGGGTTACGAGCAGTACTTC
d_gene: TRBD2; j_gene: TRBJ2-1; abundance: NA; v_gene: TRBV6-5; CDR3aa: CTSSWAGVSEQFF; CDR3nt: TGTACCAGCAGTTGGGCGGGAGTAAGTGAGCAGTTCTTC
d_gene: TRBD1; j_gene: TRBJ2-1; abundance: NA; v_gene: TRBV4-1; CDR3aa: CASSLRDRGKEQFF; CDR3nt: TGCGCCAGCAGTCTCCGGGACAGGGGCAAAGAGCAGTTCTTC
d_gene: NA; j_gene: TRBJ2-2; abundance: NA; v_gene: TRBV11-1; CDR3aa: CASRYTSGTGSCF; CDR3nt: TGTGCCAGCAGGTATACTAGTGGCACGGGGAGCTGTTTT
d_gene: TRBD1; j_gene: TRBJ1-2; abundance: NA; v_gene: TRBV6-1; CDR3aa: CASSVVTGGAYCYTF; CDR3nt: TGCGCCAGCAGTGTTGTAACAGGGGGGGCCTATTGCTACACCTTC
d_gene: NA; j_gene: TRBJ2-1; abundance: few; v_gene: TRBV9; CDR3aa: CASSVDSGPYNEQSF; CDR3nt: TGTGCCAGCAGCGTAGACTCAGGTCCATACAATGAGCAGTCCTTC
d_gene: NA; j_gene: TRBJ2-1; abundance: NA; v_gene: TRBV9; CDR3aa: CASSVGITRDNEQFF; CDR3nt: TGTGCCAGCAGCGTAGGTATCACGCGGGACAATGAGCAGTTCTTC
d_gene: NA; j_gene: TRBJ2-7; abundance: NA; v_gene: TRBV5-1; CDR3aa: CTSSSLAEGPQYF; CDR3nt: TGCACCAGCAGCTCCCTCGCGGAGGGCCCTCAGTACTTC
d_gene: NA; j_gene: TRBJ2-7; abundance: NA; v_gene: TRBV6-5; CDR3aa: CVSSYERNRYEQYF; CDR3nt: TGTGTCAGCAGTTACGAACGGAACCGCTACGAGCAGTACTTC
d_gene: TRBD2; j_gene: TRBJ2-7; abundance: many; v_gene: TRBV28; CDR3aa: CASSLGLAGVYEQYF; CDR3nt: TGTGCCAGCAGTTTAGGTCTAGCGGGAGTCTACGAGCAGTACTTC
d_gene: NA; j_gene: TRBJ1-3; abundance: once; v_gene: TRBV6-6; CDR3aa: CASSYEPLNSGNTVYF; CDR3nt: TGTGCCAGCAGTTACGAGCCGCTGAACTCTGGAAACACCGTGTATTTT
d_gene: TRBD1; j_gene: TRBJ2-7; abundance: NA; v_gene: TRBV20-1; CDR3aa: CSTGDAGGEQYF; CDR3nt: TGCAGTACTGGAGATGCAGGGGGCGAGCAGTACTTC
d_gene: TRBD2; j_gene: TRBJ2-7; abundance: few; v_gene: TRBV20-1; CDR3aa: CNVRDMGLAATYEQYF; CDR3nt: TGCAATGTTAGAGACATGGGACTAGCGGCAACCTACGAGCAGTACTTC
d_gene: NA; j_gene: TRBJ2-1; abundance: NA; v_gene: TRBV6-1; CDR3aa: CASSPSDGSPYHEQFF; CDR3nt: TGTGCCAGCAGTCCGAGCGACGGGAGCCCCTACCATGAGCAGTTCTTC
d_gene: NA; j_gene: TRBJ2-3; abundance: few; v_gene: TRBV13; CDR3aa: CASSLTRQNTDTQYF; CDR3nt: TGTGCCAGCAGTTTAACGAGACAGAATACAGATACGCAGTATTTT
d_gene: TRBD1; j_gene: TRBJ2-7; abundance: NA; v_gene: TRBV6-1; CDR3aa: CTSSGDSLVNEQCF; CDR3nt: TGTACCAGCAGTGGGGACAGTCTTGTTAACGAGCAGTGCTTC
d_gene: NA; j_gene: TRBJ2-3; abundance: NA; v_gene: TRBV10-3; CDR3aa: CATLPLEGRPDTQYF; CDR3nt: TGTGCCACCCTTCCACTAGAGGGAAGGCCTGATACGCAGTATTTT
d_gene: NA; j_gene: TRBJ1-5; abundance: many; v_gene: TRBV19; CDR3aa: CASQRGHQSNQPQHF; CDR3nt: TGTGCCAGTCAAAGGGGACACCAGAGCAATCAGCCCCAGCATTTT
d_gene: NA; j_gene: TRBJ2-3; abundance: NA; v_gene: TRBV6-5; CDR3aa: CATNARDLSTDKQYF; CDR3nt: TGTGCCACCAATGCCCGGGACCTTAGCACTGATAAGCAGTATTTT
d_gene: TRBD2; j_gene: TRBJ2-1; abundance: NA; v_gene: TRBV11-3; CDR3aa: CASSVNQLAGLGEQFF; CDR3nt: TGTGCCAGCAGCGTCAACCAACTAGCGGGTTTAGGTGAGCAGTTCTTC